The rows below give T cell receptor beta chains drawn from one sample of a study of cytomegalovirus exposure and HLA in healthy donors. TCRdb's table, derived via immunoSEQ multiplex PCR, lists solely in-frame clones and lacks some. In the table there are more than 130,000 clones, around three quarters of which are singletons. Specimen: PBMCs. The origin of the receptors is a man under 40 in good health and CMV-seronegative. Both conserved end residues are part of each CDR3. A D gene is named only where the DNA matches it firmly. Some rows mark clone size as missing; the rest say once, few, many or name a class of expanded clone.

J: TRBJ1-1; size: .; V: TRBV29-1; D: .; DNA: TGCAGCGTGGTCAGACAAATGAACACTGAAGCTTTCTTT; CDR3: CSVVRQMNTEAFF
J: TRBJ1-1; size: .; V: TRBV5-1; D: .; DNA: TGCGCCAGCAGCGAACCCCAGGGGGAAGCTTTCTTT; CDR3: CASSEPQGEAFF
J: TRBJ1-5; size: .; V: TRBV7-2; D: .; DNA: TGTGCCAGCAGCCCTCGAGGCAATCAGCCCCAGCATTTT; CDR3: CASSPRGNQPQHF
J: TRBJ1-5; size: .; V: TRBV19; D: .; DNA: TGTGCCAGTAGTATAGTTGGAGTTAGTAGCAATCAGCCCCAGCATTTT; CDR3: CASSIVGVSSNQPQHF
J: TRBJ1-5; size: .; V: TRBV7-8; D: .; DNA: TGTGCCAGCAGCTTAGTTGTGTTTCGGAGCAATCAGCCCCAGCATTTT; CDR3: CASSLVVFRSNQPQHF
J: TRBJ1-6; size: .; V: TRBV5-6; D: .; DNA: TGTGCCAGCAGCTTGGTACAGCCTAATTCACCCCTCCACTTT; CDR3: CASSLVQPNSPLHF
J: TRBJ2-1; size: .; V: TRBV5-3; D: TRBD2; DNA: TGTGCCAGAAGACGGACTAGCGAGTGGGATCAGGGGCAGTTCTTC; CDR3: CARRRTSEWDQGQFF
J: TRBJ1-5; size: .; V: TRBV6-5; D: .; DNA: TGTGCCAGCAGTTACTCGAATCAGGGGAATCAGCCCCAGCATTTT; CDR3: CASSYSNQGNQPQHF
J: TRBJ1-1; size: .; V: TRBV28; D: .; DNA: TGTGCCAGCAGTGTCCCCCTATCGGCTGAAGCTTTCTTT; CDR3: CASSVPLSAEAFF
J: TRBJ2-5; size: .; V: TRBV6-6; D: TRBD2; DNA: TGTGCCAGCAGCAGAGGAGCGGGAGTTTTGGAGACCCAGTACTTC; CDR3: CASSRGAGVLETQYF
J: TRBJ1-2; size: .; V: TRBV4-1; D: TRBD1; DNA: TGCGCCAGCAGCCAAGCCGGGACAGGGTACGATGGCTACACCTTC; CDR3: CASSQAGTGYDGYTF
J: TRBJ1-2; size: .; V: TRBV11-2; D: TRBD1; DNA: TGTGCCAGCAGCTTAGTGTTGGACAGGAGTTATGGCTACACCTTC; CDR3: CASSLVLDRSYGYTF
J: TRBJ1-3; size: once; V: TRBV2; D: .; DNA: TGTGCCAGCAGTGATGACAGTTCATCTGGAAACACCATATATTTT; CDR3: CASSDDSSSGNTIYF
J: TRBJ1-3; size: few; V: TRBV6-5; D: .; DNA: TGTGCCAGCAGAAGAGACAGAAGCCCTGGAAACACCATATATTTT; CDR3: CASRRDRSPGNTIYF
J: TRBJ2-5; size: .; V: TRBV19; D: .; DNA: TGTGCCAGTAGTATTCGAGGAGAGACCCAGTACTTC; CDR3: CASSIRGETQYF
J: TRBJ2-7; size: .; V: TRBV9; D: .; DNA: TGTGCCAGCAGCGTAGAGGCCGGGGACACCTACGAGCAGTACTTC; CDR3: CASSVEAGDTYEQYF
J: TRBJ1-2; size: .; V: TRBV6-6; D: TRBD1; DNA: TGTGCCAGCAGTCCTCGACAGGGTGGTTATGGCTACACCTTC; CDR3: CASSPRQGGYGYTF
J: TRBJ2-1; size: .; V: TRBV7-9; D: TRBD2; DNA: TGTGCCAGCAGCTTAGGTACTAGCGGGAGAGGTGAGCAGTTCTTC; CDR3: CASSLGTSGRGEQFF
J: TRBJ2-2; size: few; V: TRBV30; D: .; DNA: TGTGCCTGGGACCTGGGACTCACCGGGGAGCTGTTTTTT; CDR3: CAWDLGLTGELFF
J: TRBJ2-3; size: few; V: TRBV5-4; D: .; DNA: TGTGCCAGCAGCCGTAGCAGTGATACGCAGTATTTT; CDR3: CASSRSSDTQYF
J: TRBJ1-1; size: few; V: TRBV4-1; D: TRBD1; DNA: TGCGCCAGCAGCTTGACCGGGACAGGGAGGACTGAAGCTTTCTTT; CDR3: CASSLTGTGRTEAFF
J: TRBJ2-3; size: .; V: TRBV6-1; D: TRBD2; DNA: TGTGCCAGCAGGGCCCTAGCGGGAGAAGCGTATACGCAGTATTTT; CDR3: CASRALAGEAYTQYF
J: TRBJ2-7; size: .; V: TRBV5-1; D: TRBD2; DNA: TGCGCCAGCAGACCGCCGGGACTAGCGGGAGCAAGCGAGCAGTACTTC; CDR3: CASRPPGLAGASEQYF
J: TRBJ2-1; size: .; V: TRBV5-1; D: TRBD2; DNA: TGCGCCAGCAGCTACGGGACTAGCGGGGCCGACTACAATGAGCAGTTCTTC; CDR3: CASSYGTSGADYNEQFF
J: TRBJ2-1; size: .; V: TRBV7-3; D: TRBD1; DNA: TGTGCCAGCAGAGGACAGGGGGCACGCGATGAGCAGTTCTTC; CDR3: CASRGQGARDEQFF
J: TRBJ2-7; size: .; V: TRBV2; D: .; DNA: TGTGCCAGCAGTGCTAGTTTTAACGAGCAGTACTTC; CDR3: CASSASFNEQYF
J: TRBJ2-2; size: .; V: TRBV28; D: .; DNA: TGTGCCAGCAGTTCCGAGGGGGTTGGTTTTACCGGGGAGCTGTTTTTT; CDR3: CASSSEGVGFTGELFF
J: TRBJ1-4; size: .; V: TRBV19; D: TRBD1; DNA: TGTGCCAGTAGCAGGACAGGGGGTCCTGAAAAACTGTTTTTT; CDR3: CASSRTGGPEKLFF
J: TRBJ1-6; size: .; V: TRBV4-1; D: .; DNA: TGCGCCAGCAGCGCCGGGGAAGGTTTCGCTAATTCACCCCTCCACTTT; CDR3: CASSAGEGFANSPLHF
J: TRBJ1-1; size: .; V: TRBV7-2; D: TRBD1; DNA: TGTGCCAGCAGCTTAAGGGACAGGGGTGGGATGAACACTGAAGCTTTCTTT; CDR3: CASSLRDRGGMNTEAFF
J: TRBJ1-2; size: .; V: TRBV27; D: .; DNA: TGTGCCAGCAGCCCCACCCCTTCGGGCTATGGCTACACCTTC; CDR3: CASSPTPSGYGYTF
J: TRBJ2-1; size: .; V: TRBV10-3; D: TRBD2; DNA: TGTGCCGTTCGGGCCAGCGGGGGGGCAAATGAGCAGTTCTTC; CDR3: CAVRASGGANEQFF
J: TRBJ2-7; size: .; V: TRBV6-1; D: TRBD1; DNA: TGTGCCAGCAGTTCGGGACAGAACTACGAGCAGTACTTC; CDR3: CASSSGQNYEQYF
J: TRBJ1-2; size: .; V: TRBV28; D: .; DNA: TGTGCCAGCAGTTTCCCCCTCTATGGCTACACCTTC; CDR3: CASSFPLYGYTF
J: TRBJ2-7; size: .; V: TRBV6-5; D: TRBD2; DNA: TGTGCCAGCAGCTCCGGACTAGCGGGCTACGAGCAGTACTTC; CDR3: CASSSGLAGYEQYF
J: TRBJ2-1; size: .; V: TRBV4-2; D: TRBD1; DNA: TGTGCCAGCAGCCCCCGAGGCAGGACAGGCCAGACCTCCTCCTACAATGAGCAGTTCTTC; CDR3: CASSPRGRTGQTSSYNEQFF
J: TRBJ2-5; size: .; V: TRBV5-6; D: .; DNA: TGTGCCAGCAGCTACGTGCGGCCAAAACTAGACCAAGAGACCCAGTACTTC; CDR3: CASSYVRPKLDQETQYF
J: TRBJ2-6; size: .; V: TRBV5-4; D: .; DNA: TGTGCCAGCAGCAACAGGTCTTCTGGGGCCAACGTCCTGACTTTC; CDR3: CASSNRSSGANVLTF
J: TRBJ2-1; size: .; V: TRBV29-1; D: .; DNA: TGCAGCGTTGAAGATCGAGGACGGACTAATGAGCAGTTCTTC; CDR3: CSVEDRGRTNEQFF
J: TRBJ1-2; size: .; V: TRBV11-2; D: .; DNA: TGTGCCAGCAGCTTATCCACACAGGGAAACTATGGCTACCCCTTC; CDR3: CASSLSTQGNYGYPF
J: TRBJ2-3; size: .; V: TRBV18; D: TRBD1; DNA: TGTGCCAGCTCCCGGGCAGGGGGTGGCACAGATACGCAGTATTTT; CDR3: CASSRAGGGTDTQYF
J: TRBJ1-1; size: once; V: TRBV6-6; D: .; DNA: TGTGCCAGCACGGTGGCGGACACTGAAGCTTTCTTT; CDR3: CASTVADTEAFF
J: TRBJ2-7; size: .; V: TRBV5-6; D: .; DNA: TGTGCCAGCAGCCCAAAACTTAAACACAGCTACCTGTACGAGCAGTACTTC; CDR3: CASSPKLKHSYLYEQYF
J: TRBJ2-6; size: .; V: TRBV5-1; D: .; DNA: TGCGCCAGCAGAGCCGGGACTGGGGCCAACGTCCTGACTTTC; CDR3: CASRAGTGANVLTF
J: TRBJ2-7; size: .; V: TRBV9; D: TRBD1; DNA: TGTGCCAGCAGCGTAGGTCACACAGGGGCCGATTACGAGCAGTACTTC; CDR3: CASSVGHTGADYEQYF
J: TRBJ1-5; size: .; V: TRBV21-1; D: .; DNA: TGTGCCAGCAGCAAGGGCAGTTTGGATTTTGTCGGGCCCCAGCATTTT; CDR3: CASSKGSLDFVGPQHF
J: TRBJ2-3; size: few; V: TRBV6-1; D: TRBD2; DNA: TGTGCCAGCAGTGAAGAAGCGGGAGCCGCAGATACGCAGTATTTT; CDR3: CASSEEAGAADTQYF
J: TRBJ1-5; size: .; V: TRBV6-1; D: .; DNA: TGTGCCAGCAGTGAATTTGAGAGCAATCAGCCCCAGCATTTT; CDR3: CASSEFESNQPQHF
J: TRBJ2-5; size: .; V: TRBV5-1; D: .; DNA: TGCGCCAGCAGCAAACAGGAGCTCCAAGAGACCCAGTACTTC; CDR3: CASSKQELQETQYF
J: TRBJ2-1; size: few; V: TRBV6-6; D: TRBD2; DNA: TGTGCCAGCACGGGGGGAAGCTCCTACAATGAGCAGTTCTTC; CDR3: CASTGGSSYNEQFF
J: TRBJ2-7; size: .; V: TRBV5-6; D: .; DNA: TGTGCCAGCAGCTCAGGCGATTCATACGAGCAGTACTTC; CDR3: CASSSGDSYEQYF
J: TRBJ2-5; size: .; V: TRBV28; D: TRBD2; DNA: TGTGCCAGCAGTTCTAGCGGGAGGGCTGGGAAGACCCAGTACTTC; CDR3: CASSSSGRAGKTQYF
J: TRBJ1-2; size: few; V: TRBV5-6; D: .; DNA: TGTGCCAGCACGAGGGGGTTTGACTATGGCTACACCTTC; CDR3: CASTRGFDYGYTF
J: TRBJ2-2; size: .; V: TRBV21-1; D: .; DNA: TGTGCCAGCAGCAGGGGGGTAGGCACCGGGGAGCTGTTTTTT; CDR3: CASSRGVGTGELFF
J: TRBJ1-2; size: .; V: TRBV7-3; D: TRBD1; DNA: TGTGCCAGCAGCTCGGGACAGGGAACCGGTGGCTACACCTTC; CDR3: CASSSGQGTGGYTF